One sample yielded the 3 T cell receptor beta chains listed below, sequenced in a study of T-cell reconstitution after alpha-beta-depleted transplantation in children. Unique molecular identifiers were used in preparing the TCRbeta library. TCRdb re-called the PCR reads with MiXCR, one entry per CDR3 protein. The sample shows about 200,000 distinct CDR3 sequences, about 8.4% of them seen only once. Sequencing used PBMCs, mostly from graft donor cells, obtained 360 days after TCRalphabeta/CD19-depleted stem cell transplant. Every receptor here comes from a male patient between 2 and 10 years old who had a stem cell transplant for acute myeloid leukemia, so the T cells may come from the graft donor.

This clonotype came up a few times. This chain links TRBV5-1 with TRBJ2-3; no clear D. The germline V and J ends were trimmed by 2 bases and 5 bases, with 12 bases remaining between them. The germline CDR1 and CDR2 sequences are SGHRS and YFSETQ. The CDR3 is 14 amino acids. CDR3 protein: CASSFSQNLDTQYF. The CDR3 nucleotides read TGCGCCAGCAGCTTCTCGCAGAACCTAGATACGCAGTATTTT. The full variable domain, with the rest looked up from reference TRBV5-1 and TRBJ2-3, is KAGVTQTPRYLIKTRGQQVTLSCSPISGHRSVSWYQQTPGQGLQFLFEYFSETQRNKGNFPGRFSGRQFSNSRSEMNVSTLELGDSALYLCASSFSQNLDTQYFGPGTRLTVL.

The gene calls are TRBV11-2 and TRBJ2-3, with D perhaps matching TRBD2 (5 bases). Germline V CDR1 and CDR2: SGHAT, FQNNGV. CDR3 length equals 14 residues. V was clipped by 2 bases and J by 4 bases, with 10 bases between them. CDR3 in DNA: TGTGCCAGCAGCTTATCAACAGCGGCAGATACGCAGTATTTT. Translating gives CASSLSTAADTQYF.

This clonotype was recorded many times. The chain uses TRBV27 and TRBJ2-3; 8 bases are shared with TRBD2. Germline values: CDR1 MNHEY, CDR2 SMNVEV (reference sequence). J lost 0 bases, V lost 5 bases, and 7 bases had no gene match. The CDR3 spans 16 residues. This CDR3 reads CASSIRTSRSTDTQYF. CDR3 nucleotides: TGTGCCAGCAGTATTCGGACTAGCAGAAGCACAGATACGCAGTATTTT.